The entry that follows covers one TCR beta chain sequence. The data stem from a study of blood T cell repertoires in COVID-19. The table came from immunoSEQ multiplex PCR; TCRdb's copy has only in-frame clones and leaves some out. The table has 150,000 to 200,000 clones, 80% to 90% seen once. The sequenced sample consisted of peripheral blood. This clonotype originated in a man in his 70s with active or convalescent COVID-19.

This chain's CDR3 is CASSPRQVPYEQYF. In nucleotides, the CDR3 is TGTGCCAGCAGTCCCCGACAGGTTCCCTACGAGCAGTACTTC. This chain joins TRBV27 and TRBJ2-7; TRBD1 might be the D (6 bases). Germline CDR1 and CDR2: MNHEY and SMNVEV (reference sequence). The CDR3 totals 14 residues. The V end lost 5 bases, the J end lost 2 bases, and 13 bases lay between the germline ends.